Given below is one T cell receptor (beta chain) in context. Original handling: Estimation of nucleated cell counts was performed using reference gene primer amplification. Clones were read by immunoSEQ multiplex PCR, and TCRdb kept only the in-frame ones, dropping some. The DNA gave D and trimming, while V, J and clone size come from that table. The sample lists 300,000 to 400,000 clones; roughly 86% were seen once. This entry belongs to a study of blood T cell repertoires in COVID-19. Study information: Specimens from acute and convalescent COVID-19 originated in the United States, Italy and Spain. Sources were T cells, B-cell-depleted T cells, or PBMCs; the material itself was cDNA or gDNA.

Trimming took 0 bases from V and 0 from J, leaving 10 bases between them. CDR1 and CDR2 (germline): SGHKS, YYEKEE (reference sequence). The CDR3 is 16 residues long. Seattle's enrolled individuals joined amid active infection and were then monitored longitudinally. This clonotype originated in a man younger than 45 with COVID-19, enrolled during active disease. Source material: peripheral blood. The chain recombines TRBV5-5 with TRBJ1-5; perhaps TRBD1 as D (5 bases). CDR3 sequence: CASSLGRTHSNQPQHF. CDR3 in DNA: TGTGCCAGCAGCTTGGGACGGACACATAGCAATCAGCCCCAGCATTTT.